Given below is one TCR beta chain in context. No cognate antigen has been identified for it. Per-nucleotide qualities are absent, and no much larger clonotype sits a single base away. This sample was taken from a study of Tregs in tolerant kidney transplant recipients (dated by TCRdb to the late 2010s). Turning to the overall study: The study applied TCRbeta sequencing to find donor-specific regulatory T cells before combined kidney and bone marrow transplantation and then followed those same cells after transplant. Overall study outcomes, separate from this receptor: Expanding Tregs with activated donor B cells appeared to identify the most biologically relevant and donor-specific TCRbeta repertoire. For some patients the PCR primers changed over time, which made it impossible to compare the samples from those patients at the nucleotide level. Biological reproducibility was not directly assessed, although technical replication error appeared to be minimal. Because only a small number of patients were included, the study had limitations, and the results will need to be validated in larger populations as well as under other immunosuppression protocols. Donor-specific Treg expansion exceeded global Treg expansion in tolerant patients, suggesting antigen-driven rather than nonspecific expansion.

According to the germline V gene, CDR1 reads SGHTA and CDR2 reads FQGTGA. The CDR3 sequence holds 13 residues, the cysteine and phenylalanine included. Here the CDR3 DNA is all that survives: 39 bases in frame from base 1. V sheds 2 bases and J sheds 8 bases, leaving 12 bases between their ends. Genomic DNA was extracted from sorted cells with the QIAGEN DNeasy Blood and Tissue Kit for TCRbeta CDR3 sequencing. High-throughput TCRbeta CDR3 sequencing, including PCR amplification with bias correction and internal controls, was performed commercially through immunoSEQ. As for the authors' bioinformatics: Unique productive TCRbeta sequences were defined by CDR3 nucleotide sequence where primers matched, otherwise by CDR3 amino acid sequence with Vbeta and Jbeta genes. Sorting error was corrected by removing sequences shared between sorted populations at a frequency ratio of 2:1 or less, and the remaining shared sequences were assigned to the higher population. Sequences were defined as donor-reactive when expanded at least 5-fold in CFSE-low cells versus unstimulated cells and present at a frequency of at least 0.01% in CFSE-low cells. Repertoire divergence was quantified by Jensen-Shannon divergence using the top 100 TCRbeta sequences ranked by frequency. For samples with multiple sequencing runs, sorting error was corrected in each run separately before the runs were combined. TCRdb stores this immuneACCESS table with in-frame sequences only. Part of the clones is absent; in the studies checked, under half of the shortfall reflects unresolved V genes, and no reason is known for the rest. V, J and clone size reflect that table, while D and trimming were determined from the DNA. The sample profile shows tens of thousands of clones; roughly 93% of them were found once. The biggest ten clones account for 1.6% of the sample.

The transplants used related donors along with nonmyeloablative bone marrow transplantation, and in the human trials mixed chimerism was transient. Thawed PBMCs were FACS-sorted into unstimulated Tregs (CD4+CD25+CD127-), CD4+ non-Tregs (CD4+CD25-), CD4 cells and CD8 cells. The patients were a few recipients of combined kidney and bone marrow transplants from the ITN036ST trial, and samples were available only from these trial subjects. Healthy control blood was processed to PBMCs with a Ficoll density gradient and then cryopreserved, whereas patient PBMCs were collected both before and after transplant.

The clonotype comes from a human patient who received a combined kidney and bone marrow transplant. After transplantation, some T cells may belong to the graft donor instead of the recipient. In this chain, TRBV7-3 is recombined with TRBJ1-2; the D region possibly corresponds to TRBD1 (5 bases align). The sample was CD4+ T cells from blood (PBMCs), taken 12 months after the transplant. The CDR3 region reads CASSLSPGRGYTF. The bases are TGTGCCAGCAGCTTATCGCCAGGGCGGGGCTACACCTTC.